This is a list of T cell receptor beta chains from one sample in a study of T cells in Graves' hyperthyroidism and ophthalmopathy. TCRdb processed the multiplex PCR reads anew with MiXCR; each CDR3 protein has one entry. The top ten hold almost 8% of the sample, which has roughly 420,000 distinct CDR3 sequences, approximately 14% seen once. Sequencing was performed on blood. These receptors were obtained from a young woman with Graves' hyperthyroidism. The CDR3 runs from the conserved cysteine through the conserved F or W. A D gene is named only where the DNA matches it firmly. Some rows have no size entry. The others give once, few or many, or a class for an expanded clone.

v_call: TRBV6-1
d_call: -
clone_size: -
j_call: TRBJ2-7
cdr3_aa: CASSSLSGIWLSYEQYF
cdr3_nt: TGTGCCAGCAGTTCCCTTTCCGGCATTTGGCTCTCCTACGAGCAGTACTTC

v_call: TRBV29-1
d_call: -
clone_size: many
j_call: TRBJ1-1
cdr3_aa: CSVEEGQNLQAFF
cdr3_nt: TGCAGCGTTGAGGAGGGGCAGAACCTACAGGCTTTCTTT

v_call: TRBV7-6
d_call: TRBD1
clone_size: -
j_call: TRBJ1-3
cdr3_aa: CASSLVSGQAISGNTIYF
cdr3_nt: TGTGCCAGCAGCTTAGTATCTGGACAGGCGATCTCTGGAAACACCATATATTTT

v_call: TRBV4-1
d_call: -
clone_size: many
j_call: TRBJ2-7
cdr3_aa: CASSQGGGSGEQYF
cdr3_nt: TGCGCCAGCAGCCAAGGAGGCGGATCGGGCGAGCAGTACTTC

v_call: TRBV27
d_call: TRBD2
clone_size: few
j_call: TRBJ2-7
cdr3_aa: CASRLGTSGRYEQYF
cdr3_nt: TGTGCCAGCAGGCTCGGGACTAGCGGGAGGTACGAGCAGTACTTC

v_call: TRBV7-8
d_call: -
clone_size: many
j_call: TRBJ2-3
cdr3_aa: CASSLSDPPTDTQYF
cdr3_nt: TGTGCCAGCAGCTTATCGGACCCACCCACAGATACGCAGTATTTT

v_call: TRBV5-1
d_call: TRBD1
clone_size: few
j_call: TRBJ2-7
cdr3_aa: CAGRPPGQAPWKQYF
cdr3_nt: TGCGCCGGCAGACCACCGGGACAGGCGCCCTGGAAGCAGTACTTC

v_call: TRBV18
d_call: -
clone_size: many
j_call: TRBJ2-5
cdr3_aa: CASSPQGGQETQYF
cdr3_nt: TGTGCCAGCTCACCCCAGGGGGGGCAAGAGACCCAGTACTTC

v_call: TRBV24-1
d_call: -
clone_size: -
j_call: TRBJ1-5
cdr3_aa: CATSDFDSNQPQHF
cdr3_nt: TGTGCCACCAGTGATTTCGACAGCAATCAGCCCCAGCATTTT

v_call: TRBV28
d_call: -
clone_size: many
j_call: TRBJ2-7
cdr3_aa: CASSPPNFSYEQYF
cdr3_nt: TGTGCCAGCAGTCCGCCAAACTTCTCCTACGAGCAGTACTTC

v_call: TRBV7-2
d_call: -
clone_size: many
j_call: TRBJ1-4
cdr3_aa: CASSLGGASSEKLFF
cdr3_nt: TGTGCCAGCAGCTTGGGAGGGGCGAGTAGTGAAAAACTGTTTTTT

v_call: TRBV5-1
d_call: -
clone_size: many
j_call: TRBJ1-1
cdr3_aa: CASTYNQGLITEAFF
cdr3_nt: TGCGCCAGCACCTACAATCAGGGTCTGATAACTGAAGCTTTCTTT

v_call: TRBV5-1
d_call: -
clone_size: many
j_call: TRBJ2-5
cdr3_aa: CASRTNSQETQYF
cdr3_nt: TGCGCCAGCAGAACAAACAGCCAAGAGACCCAGTACTTC

v_call: TRBV6-4
d_call: -
clone_size: -
j_call: TRBJ2-3
cdr3_aa: CASSYSGTGGRTDTQYF
cdr3_nt: TGTGCCAGCAGTTACTCGGGGACGGGGGGCCGGACAGATACGCAGTATTTT

v_call: TRBV19
d_call: TRBD1
clone_size: -
j_call: TRBJ2-5
cdr3_aa: CASSDPVPGQGWEETQYF
cdr3_nt: TGTGCCAGTTCGGACCCCGTTCCGGGACAGGGTTGGGAAGAGACCCAGTACTTC